The entry below gives a single TCR beta chain sequence along with its context. The antigen is unknown. The CDR3 spans 14 residues. The germline gives CDR1 SGHRS, CDR2 YFSETQ. The source of the sample is a study of monozygotic twins with inflammatory bowel disease. Study-wide results and limits: Healthy co-twins showed greater TCRbeta diversity (inverse Simpson) than IBD patients. Clonotypes shared with others were fewer in IBD patients than in healthy twins, especially with disease activity.

From the 5' RACE reads, TCRdb lists one entry per CDR3 protein and no DNA. Its table lists tens of thousands of distinct CDR3 sequences. This chain connects TRBV5-1 to TRBJ2-5; TCRdb outputs TRBD1, but without DNA this stays unchecked. The material sequenced was blood. The receptor was isolated from a human donor with ulcerative colitis or Crohn's disease, or a healthy co-twin of an affected twin (not recorded which). The CDR3 reads CASSLPGQGETQYF.